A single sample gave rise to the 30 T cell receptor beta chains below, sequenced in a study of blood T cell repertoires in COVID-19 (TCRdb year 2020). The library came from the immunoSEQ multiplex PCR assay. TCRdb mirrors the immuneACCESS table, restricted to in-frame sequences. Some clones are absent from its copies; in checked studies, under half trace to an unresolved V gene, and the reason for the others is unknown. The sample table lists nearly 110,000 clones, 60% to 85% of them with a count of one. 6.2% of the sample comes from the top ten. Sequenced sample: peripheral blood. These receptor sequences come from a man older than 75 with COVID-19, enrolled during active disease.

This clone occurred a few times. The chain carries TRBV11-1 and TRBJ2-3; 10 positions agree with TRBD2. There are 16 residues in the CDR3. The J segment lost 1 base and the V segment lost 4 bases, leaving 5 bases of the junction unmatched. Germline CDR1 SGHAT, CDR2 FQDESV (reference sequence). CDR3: CASSYGLAEGTDTQYF. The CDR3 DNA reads TGTGCCAGCAGCTATGGACTAGCGGAGGGCACAGATACGCAGTATTTT. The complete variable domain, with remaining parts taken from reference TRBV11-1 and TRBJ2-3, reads EAEVAQSPRYKITEKSQAVAFWCDPISGHATLYWYRQILGQGPELLVQFQDESVVDDSQLPKDRFSAERLKGVDSTLKIQPAELGDSAMYLCASSYGLAEGTDTQYFGPGTRLTVL.

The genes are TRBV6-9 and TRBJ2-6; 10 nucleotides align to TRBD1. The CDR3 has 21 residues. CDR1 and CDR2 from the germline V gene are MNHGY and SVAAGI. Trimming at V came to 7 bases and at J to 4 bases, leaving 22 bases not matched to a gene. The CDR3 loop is CASTFRDRGLSGPRGANVLTF. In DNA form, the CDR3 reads TGTGCCAGCACCTTCCGGGACAGGGGACTATCGGGGCCCAGGGGGGCCAACGTCCTGACTTTC.

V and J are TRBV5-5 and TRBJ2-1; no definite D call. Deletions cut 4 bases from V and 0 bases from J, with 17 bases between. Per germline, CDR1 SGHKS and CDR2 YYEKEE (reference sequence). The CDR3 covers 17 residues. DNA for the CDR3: TGTGCCAGCAGCCCCCCTACTGGCGGTTTCTCCTACAATGAGCAGTTCTTC. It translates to CASSPPTGGFSYNEQFF. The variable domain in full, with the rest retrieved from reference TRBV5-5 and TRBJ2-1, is DAGVTQSPTHLIKTRGQQVTLRCSPISGHKSVSWYQQVLGQGPQFIFQYYEKEERGRGNFPDRFSARQFPNYSSELNVNALLLGDSALYLCASSPPTGGFSYNEQFFGPGTRLTVL.

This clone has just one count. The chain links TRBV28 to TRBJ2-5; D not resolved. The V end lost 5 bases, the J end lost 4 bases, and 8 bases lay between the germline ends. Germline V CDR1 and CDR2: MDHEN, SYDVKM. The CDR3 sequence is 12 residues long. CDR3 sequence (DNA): TGTGCCAGCAGTAGGAGTGGAGAGACCCAGTACTTC. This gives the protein CASSRSGETQYF.

The CDR3: CASSLWGQGNTEAFF. The CDR3, as DNA: TGTGCCAGCAGTTTATGGGGACAGGGGAACACTGAAGCTTTCTTT. V usage is TRBV28 and J usage is TRBJ1-1; TRBD1 aligns across 9 bases. J gave up 1 base and V 0 bases, and 0 bases lay outside the gene matches. Looked up from germline, CDR1 is MDHEN and CDR2 is SYDVKM. CDR3 length: 15 residues.

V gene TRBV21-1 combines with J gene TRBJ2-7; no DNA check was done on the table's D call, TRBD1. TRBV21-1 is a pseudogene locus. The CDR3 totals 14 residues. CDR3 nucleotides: TGTGCCAGCAGCAAAGCAGGGACAGGGAACGAGCAGTACTTC. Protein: CASSKAGTGNEQYF.

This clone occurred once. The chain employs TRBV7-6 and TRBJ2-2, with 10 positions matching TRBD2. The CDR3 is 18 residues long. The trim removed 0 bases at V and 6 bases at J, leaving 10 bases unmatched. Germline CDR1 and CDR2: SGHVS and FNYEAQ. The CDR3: CASSLAELAGVFPGELFF. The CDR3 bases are TGTGCCAGCAGCTTAGCGGAGCTAGCGGGAGTCTTTCCCGGGGAGCTGTTTTTT.

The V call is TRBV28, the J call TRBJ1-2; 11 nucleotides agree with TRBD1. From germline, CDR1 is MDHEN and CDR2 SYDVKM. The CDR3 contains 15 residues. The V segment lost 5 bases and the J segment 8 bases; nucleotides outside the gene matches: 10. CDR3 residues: CASSAGQGVQGGYTF. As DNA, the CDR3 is TGTGCCAGCAGTGCGGGACAGGGGGTTCAGGGGGGCTACACCTTC.

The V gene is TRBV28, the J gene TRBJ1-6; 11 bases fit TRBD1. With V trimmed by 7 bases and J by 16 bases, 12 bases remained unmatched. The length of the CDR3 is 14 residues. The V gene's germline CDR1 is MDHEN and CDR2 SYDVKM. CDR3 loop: CASIPGQGDGKLHF. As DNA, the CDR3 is TGTGCCAGCATCCCGGGACAGGGGGACGGGAAGCTCCACTTT. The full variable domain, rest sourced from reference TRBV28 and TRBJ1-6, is DVKVTQSSRYLVKRTGEKVFLECVQDMDHENMFWYRQDPGLGLRLIYFSYDVKMKEKGDIPEGYSVSREKKERFSLILESASTNQTSMYLCASIPGQGDGKLHFGNGTRLTVT.

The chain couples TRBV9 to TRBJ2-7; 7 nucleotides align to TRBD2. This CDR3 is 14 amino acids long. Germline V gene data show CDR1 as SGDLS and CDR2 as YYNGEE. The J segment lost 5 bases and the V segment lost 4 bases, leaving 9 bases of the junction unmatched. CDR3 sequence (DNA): TGTGCCAGCAGCTCGCGGGGGAGGCTGGACGAGCAGTACTTC. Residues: CASSSRGRLDEQYF.

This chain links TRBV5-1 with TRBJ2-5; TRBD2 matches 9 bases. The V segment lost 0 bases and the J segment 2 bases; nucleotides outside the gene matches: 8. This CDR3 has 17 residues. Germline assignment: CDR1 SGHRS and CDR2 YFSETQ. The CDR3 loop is CASSLVVAGGFQETQYF. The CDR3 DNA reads TGCGCCAGCAGCTTGGTGGTGGCGGGAGGGTTTCAAGAGACCCAGTACTTC.

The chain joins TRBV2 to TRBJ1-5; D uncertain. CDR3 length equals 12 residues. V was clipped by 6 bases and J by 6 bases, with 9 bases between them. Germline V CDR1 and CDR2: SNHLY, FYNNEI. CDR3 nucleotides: TGTGCCAGCAGCGCCCCGGTTCAGCCCCAGCATTTT. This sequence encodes CASSAPVQPQHF.

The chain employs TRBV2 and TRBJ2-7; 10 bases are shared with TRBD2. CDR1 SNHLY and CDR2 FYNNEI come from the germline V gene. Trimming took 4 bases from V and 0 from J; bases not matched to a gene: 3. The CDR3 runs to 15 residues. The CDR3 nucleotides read TGTGCCAGCAGTGGGACTAGCGGATTCTCCTACGAGCAGTACTTC. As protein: CASSGTSGFSYEQYF.

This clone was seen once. The CDR3 DNA reads TGTGCCAGCAGCTTAGGGACTAGCGGCTACAATGAGCAGTTCTTC. This codes for CASSLGTSGYNEQFF. The chain uses TRBV5-4 and TRBJ2-1; TRBD2 matches at 11 bases. J was trimmed by 3 bases and V by 2 bases; bases with no gene match: 1. CDR3 size: 15 residues. The germline V gene has CDR1 SGHNT and CDR2 YYREEE (reference sequence).

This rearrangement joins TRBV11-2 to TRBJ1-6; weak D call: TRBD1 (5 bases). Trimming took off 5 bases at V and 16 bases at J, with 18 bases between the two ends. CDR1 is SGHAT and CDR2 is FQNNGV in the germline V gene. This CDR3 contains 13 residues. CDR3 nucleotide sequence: TGTGCCAGCAGCCTGAACACAGGTTTACGGCTCCACTTT. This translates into CASSLNTGLRLHF.

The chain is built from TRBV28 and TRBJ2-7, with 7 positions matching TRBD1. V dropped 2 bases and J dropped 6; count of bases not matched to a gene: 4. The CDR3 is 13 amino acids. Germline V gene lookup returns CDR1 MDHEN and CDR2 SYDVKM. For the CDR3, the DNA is TGTGCCAGCAGTTTAAAGGGGGCCCTCGAGCAGTACTTC. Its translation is CASSLKGALEQYF.

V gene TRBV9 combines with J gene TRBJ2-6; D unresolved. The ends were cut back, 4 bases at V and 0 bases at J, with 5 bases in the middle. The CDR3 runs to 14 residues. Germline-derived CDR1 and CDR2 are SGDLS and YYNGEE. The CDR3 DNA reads TGTGCCAGCAGCTTAAACTCTGGGGCCAACGTCCTGACTTTC. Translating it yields CASSLNSGANVLTF.

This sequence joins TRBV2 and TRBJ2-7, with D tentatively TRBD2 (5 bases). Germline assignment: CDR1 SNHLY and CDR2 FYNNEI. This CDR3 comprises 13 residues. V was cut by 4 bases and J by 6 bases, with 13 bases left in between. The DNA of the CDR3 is TGTGCCAGCAGTGGAGAGACGGACTCCGAGCAGTACTTC. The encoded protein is CASSGETDSEQYF.

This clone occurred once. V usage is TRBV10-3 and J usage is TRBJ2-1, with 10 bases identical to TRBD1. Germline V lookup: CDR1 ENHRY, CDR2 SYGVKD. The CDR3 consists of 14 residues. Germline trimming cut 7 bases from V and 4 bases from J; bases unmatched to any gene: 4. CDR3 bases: TGTGCCATCAAGGGACAGGGGATTTACAATGAGCAGTTCTTC. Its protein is CAIKGQGIYNEQFF.

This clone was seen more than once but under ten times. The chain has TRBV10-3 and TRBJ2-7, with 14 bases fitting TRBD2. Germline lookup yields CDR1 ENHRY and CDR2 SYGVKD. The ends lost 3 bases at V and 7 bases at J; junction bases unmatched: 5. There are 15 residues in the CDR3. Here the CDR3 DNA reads TGTGCCATCAGTGACGCGGGACTAGCGGGAGAGGAGCAGTACTTC. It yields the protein CAISDAGLAGEEQYF.

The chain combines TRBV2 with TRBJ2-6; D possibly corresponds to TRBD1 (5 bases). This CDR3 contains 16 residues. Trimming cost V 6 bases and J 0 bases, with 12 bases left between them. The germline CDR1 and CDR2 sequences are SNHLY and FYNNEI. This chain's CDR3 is CASSQTGISGANVLTF. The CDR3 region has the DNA TGTGCCAGCAGCCAAACAGGTATCTCTGGGGCCAACGTCCTGACTTTC.

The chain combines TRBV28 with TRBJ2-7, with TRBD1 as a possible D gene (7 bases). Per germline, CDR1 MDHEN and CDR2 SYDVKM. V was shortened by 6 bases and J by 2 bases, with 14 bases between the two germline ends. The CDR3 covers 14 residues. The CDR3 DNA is TGTGCCAGCAGAGGCGGGACAGCGACCTACGAGCAGTACTTC. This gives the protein CASRGGTATYEQYF.

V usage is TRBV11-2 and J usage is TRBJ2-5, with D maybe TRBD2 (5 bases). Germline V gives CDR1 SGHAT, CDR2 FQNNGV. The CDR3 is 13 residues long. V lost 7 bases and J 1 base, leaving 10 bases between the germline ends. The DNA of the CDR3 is TGTGCCAGCACTGAGGGTTTCCAAGAGACCCAGTACTTC. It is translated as CASTEGFQETQYF.

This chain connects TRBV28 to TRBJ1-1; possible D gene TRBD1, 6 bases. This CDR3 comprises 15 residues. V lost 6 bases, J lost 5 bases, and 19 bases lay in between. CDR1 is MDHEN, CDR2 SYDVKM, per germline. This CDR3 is CASSPRQGKGTEAFF. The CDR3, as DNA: TGTGCCAGCAGCCCCCGGCAGGGGAAGGGGACTGAAGCTTTCTTT.

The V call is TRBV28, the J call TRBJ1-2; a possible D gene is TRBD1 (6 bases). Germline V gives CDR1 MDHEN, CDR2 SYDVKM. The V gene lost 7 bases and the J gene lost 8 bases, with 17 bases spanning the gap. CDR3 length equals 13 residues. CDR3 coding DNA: TGTGCCAGCATCGTTAACGGGGGGGGCGGCTACACCTTC. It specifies CASIVNGGGGYTF.

The CDR3 nucleotides read TGTGCCAGCAGCTTCCCAACAGGGAGTCCAACTAATGAAAAACTGTTTTTT. This gives the protein CASSFPTGSPTNEKLFF. This sequence joins TRBV7-9 and TRBJ1-4; possible D gene TRBD1, 6 bases. Germline CDR1 is SEHNR and CDR2 is FQNEAQ (reference sequence). The length of the CDR3 is 17 residues. Deletions cut 3 bases from V and 0 bases from J, with 14 bases between.

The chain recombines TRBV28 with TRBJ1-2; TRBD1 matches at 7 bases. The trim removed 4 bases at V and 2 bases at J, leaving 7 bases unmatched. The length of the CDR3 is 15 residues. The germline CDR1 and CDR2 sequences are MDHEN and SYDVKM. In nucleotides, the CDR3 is TGTGCCAGCAGTTACCCCCCGACAGGGAACTATGGCTACACCTTC. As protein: CASSYPPTGNYGYTF.

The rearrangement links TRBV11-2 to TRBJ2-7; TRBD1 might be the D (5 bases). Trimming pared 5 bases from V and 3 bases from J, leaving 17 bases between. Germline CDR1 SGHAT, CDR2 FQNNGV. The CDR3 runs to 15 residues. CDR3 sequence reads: CASSNVRGLGYEQYF. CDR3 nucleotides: TGTGCCAGCAGCAATGTTAGGGGTCTTGGCTACGAGCAGTACTTC.

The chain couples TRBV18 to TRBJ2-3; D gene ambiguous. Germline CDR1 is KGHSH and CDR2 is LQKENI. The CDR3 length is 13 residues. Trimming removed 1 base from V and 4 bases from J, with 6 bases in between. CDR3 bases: TGTGCCAGCTCACCACAACCGGCAGATACGCAGTATTTT. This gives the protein CASSPQPADTQYF.

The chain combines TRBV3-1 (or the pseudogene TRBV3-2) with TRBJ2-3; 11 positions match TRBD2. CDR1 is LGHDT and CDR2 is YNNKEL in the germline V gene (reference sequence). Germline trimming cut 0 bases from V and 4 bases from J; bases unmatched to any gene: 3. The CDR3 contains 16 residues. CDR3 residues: CASSQELAGGADTQYF. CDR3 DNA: TGTGCCAGCAGCCAAGAGCTAGCGGGAGGAGCAGATACGCAGTATTTT.